This record concerns one T cell receptor beta chain sequence. What it recognizes is unknown. These data are taken from a study of chemoradiotherapy in HPV16-positive cancers. General observations from the study: Candidate HPV-specific clones and E7-related TCR motifs grew in tumor during treatment. HPV-responsive T-cell expansion during chemoradiotherapy was linked to improved recurrence-free survival in HPV16-positive patients. Only two HPV16-positive patients supplied the functional HPV-specificity definition.

Samples were taken several times over chemoradiotherapy. The data were produced by immunoSEQ multiplex PCR, yet TCRdb's version contains in-frame clones alone and is incomplete. Counted here are more than 9,000 clones, roughly 80% occurring once; the ten biggest clones make up 0.75% to 1%. Trimming shortened V by 0 bases and J by 1 base, and 18 bases separated the two germline ends. CDR3 length: 18 amino acids. Germline loops: CDR1 SGHAT, CDR2 FQDESV (reference sequence). This chain uses TRBV11-1 with TRBJ1-1; D is ambiguous. The biological material was taken from a patient who underwent chemoradiotherapy. The TCR sequence derives from a human donor with HPV-associated anogenital cancer. CDR3 nucleotides: TGTGCCAGCAGCTTAGCGGGCCCAGAAGGAGTTACGAACACTGAAGCTTTCTTT. Translating gives CASSLAGPEGVTNTEAFF.